This T cell receptor (beta chain) was obtained from a study of T cells after yellow fever vaccination. TCRdb re-derived calls from the 5' RACE reads in MiXCR, one entry per CDR3 protein. This table holds more than 300,000 distinct CDR3 sequences, approximately 12% found once. This clonotype was recorded a few times. V was clipped by 2 bases and J by 1 base; unmatched bases: 4. The CDR3 is 16 residues long. Per germline, CDR1 LGHNA and CDR2 YNFKEQ. The source was CD4+ T cells sorted from PBMCs, collected 45 days after the yellow fever booster vaccination. This TCR was sampled from a man between 18 and 35 years old who received the YFV17D yellow fever vaccine. The J gene is TRBJ1-5, the V gene TRBV4-2; 8 nucleotides match TRBD1. CDR3 sequence: CASSQKDRASNQPQHF. The CDR3 coding sequence is TGTGCCAGCAGCCAAAAGGACAGGGCCAGCAATCAGCCCCAGCATTTT.